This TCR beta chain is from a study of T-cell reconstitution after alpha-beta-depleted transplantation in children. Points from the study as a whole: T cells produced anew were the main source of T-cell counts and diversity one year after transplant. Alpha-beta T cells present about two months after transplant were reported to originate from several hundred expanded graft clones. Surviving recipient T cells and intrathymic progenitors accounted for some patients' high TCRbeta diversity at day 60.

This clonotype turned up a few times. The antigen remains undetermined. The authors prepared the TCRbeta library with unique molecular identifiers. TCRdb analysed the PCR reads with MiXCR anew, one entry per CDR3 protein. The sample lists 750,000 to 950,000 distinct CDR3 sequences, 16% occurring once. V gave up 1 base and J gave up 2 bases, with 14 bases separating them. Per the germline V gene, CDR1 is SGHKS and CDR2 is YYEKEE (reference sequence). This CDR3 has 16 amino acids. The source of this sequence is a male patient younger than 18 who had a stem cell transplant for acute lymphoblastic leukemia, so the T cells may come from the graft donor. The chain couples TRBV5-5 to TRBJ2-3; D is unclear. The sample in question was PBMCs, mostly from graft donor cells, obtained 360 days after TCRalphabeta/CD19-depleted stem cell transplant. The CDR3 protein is CASSLIGPEITDTQYF. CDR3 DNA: TGTGCCAGCAGCTTGATCGGCCCAGAGATCACAGATACGCAGTATTTT. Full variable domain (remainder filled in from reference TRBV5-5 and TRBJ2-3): DAGVTQSPTHLIKTRGQQVTLRCSPISGHKSVSWYQQVLGQGPQFIFQYYEKEERGRGNFPDRFSARQFPNYSSELNVNALLLGDSALYLCASSLIGPEITDTQYFGPGTRLTVL.